This T cell receptor (beta chain) was identified in a study of blood T cell repertoires in COVID-19. Looking at the study overall: Italy, Spain and the United States were the sources of the convalescent and acute COVID-19 samples.

The CDR3 contains 15 residues. Germline V lookup: CDR1 MNHEY, CDR2 SVGAGI. The J segment lost 3 bases and the V segment lost 3 bases, leaving 6 bases of the junction unmatched. Per the study methods: Estimation of nucleated cell counts relied on the amplification of reference gene primers. Clones were sequenced by immunoSEQ multiplex PCR, and TCRdb holds only the in-frame ones, with some missing. Clone size and V and J calls were adopted from that table, with D and trimming inferred from the DNA. The sample has roughly 70,000 clones, roughly four fifths seen once. This clonotype was sampled from a man in his sixties or seventies with acute or convalescent COVID-19. The J gene is TRBJ2-7, the V gene TRBV6-5; 9 bases agree with TRBD1. The sequenced sample was peripheral blood. In DNA form, the CDR3 reads TGTGCCAGCAGTTATACACCGGGACAGGGCTACGAGCAGTACTTC. This encodes CASSYTPGQGYEQYF.